This TCR beta chain was documented in a study of response to subunit inactivated influenza vaccine. Trimming cost V 5 bases and J 0 bases; bases outside gene matches: 6. The V gene's germline CDR1 is SGHTA and CDR2 FQGNSA. The CDR3 has 16 residues. TCRdb re-called the RT-PCR reads through MiXCR, storing one row per CDR3 protein. In the table there are about half a million distinct CDR3 sequences, about a tenth of which are singletons. Regarding this clonotype: The target antigen is unknown.

Study-level points and caveats: It was suggested by the authors that few new T cells are recruited by each seasonal influenza vaccination.

The TCR originated in a man aged 50 or older who received an inactivated influenza vaccine. The sequencing used PBMCs from blood, collected roughly 47 days after vaccination. The chain couples TRBV7-2 to TRBJ2-7; 11 positions agree with TRBD2. The CDR3 sequence: CASSISGRALSYEQYF. In DNA, the CDR3 is TGTGCCAGCAGCATTAGCGGGAGGGCCCTCTCCTACGAGCAGTACTTC.